This TCR beta chain was found in a study of CD8+ T cells in alopecia areata. In regard to this clone: Antigen unknown.

Extracted RNA was reverse transcribed, and the resulting cDNA served as sequencing template. Sequencing was performed with immunoSEQ multiplex PCR; in TCRdb, only in-frame clones are kept and a portion is missing. The table includes about 94,000 clones, about three quarters detected once. Regarding the study as a whole: How baseline CD8+ expansion relates to response remains uncertain (there was one nonresponder).

V was trimmed by 6 bases and J by 5 bases, leaving 13 bases between them. This CDR3 is 14 amino acids long. Germline V gene data show CDR1 as KGHSH and CDR2 as LQKENI. The treatment denotes: oral pan-JAK inhibitor, 5-10 mg twice daily. The clonotype comes from a human donor with alopecia areata. The V gene is TRBV18, the J gene TRBJ2-2; D might be TRBD1 or TRBD2, each matching 5 bases. The sequences come from CD8+ T cells sorted from blood, collected at approximately week 42, from a patient treated with tofacitinib. CDR3 DNA: TGTGCCAGCTCCGCCGCCGGGGCGACCGGGGAGCTGTTTTTT. Translating gives CASSAAGATGELFF.